The rows below give T cell receptor beta chains drawn from one sample of a study of T cells in Graves' hyperthyroidism and ophthalmopathy. Each CDR3 protein is one row after TCRdb ran MiXCR on the multiplex PCR reads. The top ten hold about 26% of the sample, which has a few hundred thousand distinct CDR3 sequences, around 21% seen once. The specimen was blood. Source of these receptors: a man aged 18 to 30 with Graves' hyperthyroidism. CDR3s include the opening cysteine and the closing phenylalanine or tryptophan. Each record gives: clone size, D gene, V gene, J gene, CDR3 protein, CDR3 DNA. A D gene is named only where the DNA matches it firmly. The size field is filled for only some rows; it gives once, few, many or a size class.

NA	TRBD2	TRBV12-3/TRBV12-4	TRBJ2-7	CASSQGLAGGSEQYF	TGTGCCAGCAGTCAGGGACTAGCGGGAGGAAGCGAGCAGTACTTC
many	NA	TRBV11-2	TRBJ1-2	CASSLGVGPDFGYTF	TGTGCCAGCAGCCTAGGTGTAGGACCGGACTTTGGCTACACCTTC
NA	NA	TRBV20-1	TRBJ1-6	CSAPSPLANFYNSPLHF	TGCAGTGCTCCCTCCCCTTTGGCAAACTTTTATAATTCACCCCTCCACTTT
many	TRBD1	TRBV12-3/TRBV12-4	TRBJ1-5	CASSQDRANSNQPQHF	TGTGCCAGCAGTCAGGACAGGGCTAATAGCAATCAGCCCCAGCATTTT
NA	TRBD1	TRBV7-8	TRBJ1-2	CASSLRQGPGYTF	TGTGCCAGCAGCTTAAGACAGGGGCCTGGCTACACCTTC
few	NA	TRBV12-3/TRBV12-4	TRBJ1-6	CASSSGRRDSPLHF	TGTGCCAGCAGTTCCGGACGAAGAGATTCACCCCTCCACTTT
once	NA	TRBV7-8	TRBJ2-7	CTSSLAVRGYEQHF	TGTACCAGCAGCTTAGCTGTAAGGGGCTACGAGCAGCACTTC
many	TRBD2	TRBV6-1	TRBJ2-7	CASSKGTSGSYEQYF	TGTGCCAGCAGCAAAGGGACTAGCGGGAGCTACGAGCAGTACTTC
NA	TRBD2	TRBV12-3/TRBV12-4	TRBJ2-7	CASRTGTSGTYEQYF	TGTGCCAGCAGAACCGGGACTAGCGGAACCTACGAGCAGTACTTC
many	NA	TRBV30	TRBJ2-5	CAWTPTRQTQYF	TGTGCCTGGACGCCTACAAGACAGACCCAGTACTTC
many	NA	TRBV11-2	TRBJ1-2	CASSLYSNPNYGYTF	TGTGCCAGCAGCCTATACAGTAACCCTAACTATGGCTACACCTTC